These T cell receptor beta chains were read from a single sample in a study of graft-versus-host responses after intestinal transplantation. The assay was immunoSEQ multiplex PCR, and TCRdb's table has in-frame clones only and misses some. The top ten clones hold roughly 0.24% of a sample with approximately 110,000 clones, around nine tenths of them seen once. What these receptors recognize is not known. Specimen: unstimulated CD4+ T cells sorted from spleen or lymph node cells, collected before transplant. The receptor source for this set is a human donor who was the organ donor for an intestinal transplant. CDR3s include the opening cysteine and the closing phenylalanine or tryptophan. Each record gives: D gene, J gene, clone size, V gene, CDR3 protein, CDR3 DNA. The D gene is left open where the match is weak. Size values are once, few and many counts, or a class for expanded clones, and some rows have none.

- | TRBJ1-5 | - | TRBV10-3 | CAITGTPDQPQHF | TGTGCCATCACCGGGACACCCGATCAGCCCCAGCATTTT
TRBD1 | TRBJ1-1 | - | TRBV19 | CASSARQGAGTEAFF | TGTGCCAGTAGTGCCCGACAGGGGGCAGGCACTGAAGCTTTCTTT
- | TRBJ1-1 | - | TRBV2 | CASRGMNTEAFF | TGTGCCAGCAGGGGGATGAACACTGAAGCTTTCTTT
- | TRBJ2-7 | once | TRBV23-1 | CASSQSRAAYEQYF | TGCGCCAGCAGTCAATCGAGGGCGGCTTACGAGCAGTACTTC
TRBD1 | TRBJ2-3 | - | TRBV29-1 | CSFGDRKGPGTDTQYF | TGCAGCTTTGGGGACAGGAAGGGGCCGGGCACAGATACGCAGTATTTT
TRBD1 | TRBJ2-7 | once | TRBV9 | CASSPGQALYEQYF | TGTGCCAGCAGCCCGGGACAGGCTCTCTACGAGCAGTACTTC
TRBD2 | TRBJ2-2 | - | TRBV5-1 | CASSALAGAGELFF | TGCGCCAGCAGCGCTTTAGCGGGAGCCGGGGAGCTGTTTTTT
- | TRBJ2-7 | - | TRBV6-1 | CASSEWSVGEQYF | TGTGCCAGCAGTGAATGGTCCGTAGGCGAGCAGTACTTC
- | TRBJ2-7 | few | TRBV6-6 | CASSYSMGTYEQYF | TGTGCCAGCAGTTACTCGATGGGCACCTACGAGCAGTACTTC
- | TRBJ2-5 | once | TRBV5-1 | CASSLVGNQETQYF | TGCGCCAGCAGCTTGGTGGGTAACCAAGAGACCCAGTACTTC
- | TRBJ1-4 | - | TRBV9 | CASSVFREGGTNEKLFF | TGTGCCAGCAGCGTCTTCAGGGAAGGGGGAACTAATGAAAAACTGTTTTTT
TRBD1 | TRBJ1-1 | - | TRBV29-1 | CSGTRRGTANTEAFF | TGCAGCGGCACCCGCCGCGGGACAGCGAACACTGAAGCTTTCTTT
- | TRBJ2-7 | - | TRBV5-6 | CASSRPSGSRYEQYF | TGTGCCAGCAGCCGCCCCTCGGGGTCTCGGTACGAGCAGTACTTC
TRBD2 | TRBJ2-7 | - | TRBV10-2 | CASSRTSGTIEQYF | TGCGCCAGCAGTAGGACTAGCGGGACCATCGAGCAGTACTTC
- | TRBJ1-1 | - | TRBV7-9 | CASSLRGNPVLNTEAFF | TGTGCCAGCAGCTTAAGAGGGAATCCGGTTTTAAACACTGAAGCTTTCTTT
- | TRBJ2-7 | - | TRBV28 | CASSGGGQMSYEQYF | TGTGCCAGCAGTGGAGGCGGCCAGATGAGTTACGAGCAGTACTTC
TRBD1 | TRBJ1-1 | - | TRBV28 | CASSLWGQWGTEAFF | TGTGCCAGCAGTTTGTGGGGACAGTGGGGCACTGAAGCTTTCTTT
- | TRBJ1-1 | - | TRBV2 | CASSEDMKTEAFF | TGTGCCAGCAGTGAGGACATGAAGACTGAGGCTTTCTTT
- | TRBJ2-7 | - | TRBV7-2 | CASSPLRGGEQYF | TGTGCCAGCAGCCCGCTTAGGGGCGGCGAGCAGTACTTC
- | TRBJ2-6 | - | TRBV7-2 | CASSFQGIRANVLTF | TGTGCCAGCAGCTTCCAGGGGATCCGGGCCAACGTCCTGACTTTC
- | TRBJ1-2 | - | TRBV25-1 | CASSESMDMGYTF | TGTGCCAGCAGTGAATCCATGGACATGGGCTACACCTTC
TRBD1 | TRBJ1-1 | - | TRBV2 | CASSAGTVNTEAFF | TGTGCCAGCAGCGCCGGGACAGTTAACACTGAAGCTTTCTTT
TRBD1 | TRBJ2-7 | - | TRBV27 | CASSSRQGPYEQYF | TGTGCCAGCAGTTCCCGACAGGGCCCCTACGAGCAGTACTTC
- | TRBJ1-1 | - | TRBV10-3 | CASAGGVQNTEAFF | TGTGCCTCGGCTGGGGGCGTCCAGAACACTGAAGCTTTCTTT
TRBD1 | TRBJ1-2 | - | TRBV10-3 | CAISDGRGRNYGYTF | TGTGCCATCAGTGACGGGAGGGGGCGTAACTATGGCTACACCTTC
TRBD2 | TRBJ2-7 | - | TRBV29-1 | CSVGEPTSGGTYEQYF | TGCAGCGTTGGAGAACCAACTAGCGGGGGGACCTACGAGCAGTACTTC
TRBD2 | TRBJ2-1 | - | TRBV19 | CASSIVSSGGNNEQFF | TGTGCCAGTAGTATAGTCTCTAGCGGGGGTAACAATGAGCAGTTCTTC
- | TRBJ2-5 | - | TRBV7-2 | CASSLESGYPPETQYF | TGTGCCAGCAGCTTAGAGTCGGGGTACCCGCCAGAGACCCAGTACTTC
- | TRBJ1-4 | - | TRBV9 | CASGPTTGNEKLFF | TGTGCCAGCGGCCCAACAACTGGTAATGAAAAACTGTTTTTT
- | TRBJ2-3 | - | TRBV28 | CASSPPHRADTQYF | TGTGCCAGCAGTCCCCCGCACAGGGCAGATACGCAGTATTTT
TRBD2 | TRBJ2-5 | - | TRBV12-5 | CASGLGTSGEETQYF | TGTGCTAGTGGTTTGGGGACTAGCGGCGAAGAGACCCAGTACTTC
- | TRBJ2-7 | - | TRBV6-5 | CASSYSQGISYEQYF | TGTGCCAGCAGTTACTCGCAGGGAATCTCCTACGAGCAGTACTTC
- | TRBJ2-2 | - | TRBV10-3 | CAISASLTAGELFF | TGTGCCATCAGTGCCTCGCTAACCGCCGGGGAGCTGTTTTTT
TRBD1 | TRBJ1-2 | - | TRBV9 | CASSVDRGPFRGPYGYTF | TGTGCCAGCAGCGTAGACAGGGGGCCGTTCAGGGGACCGTATGGCTACACCTTC
TRBD2 | TRBJ2-2 | - | TRBV9 | CASSVGSGSNPGELFF | TGTGCCAGCAGCGTAGGGAGCGGGAGTAATCCCGGGGAGCTGTTTTTT
TRBD2 | TRBJ2-3 | - | TRBV28 | CASSIGALAGTDTQYF | TGTGCCAGCAGTATAGGGGCACTAGCGGGCACAGATACGCAGTATTTT
- | TRBJ1-1 | - | TRBV11-2 | CASSFTGLNTEAFF | TGTGCCAGCAGCTTTACAGGGCTGAACACTGAAGCTTTCTTT
TRBD1 | TRBJ2-7 | once | TRBV27 | CASSLRQGRNEQYF | TGTGCCAGCAGTTTACGACAGGGTAGAAACGAGCAGTACTTC
- | TRBJ2-1 | - | TRBV10-2 | CASSDRGRSYNEQFF | TGCGCCAGCAGTGACAGGGGCCGCTCCTACAATGAGCAGTTCTTC
- | TRBJ1-1 | - | TRBV29-1 | CSVVIITAREGDGTEAFF | TGCAGCGTTGTGATTATTACGGCCAGGGAGGGAGATGGCACTGAAGCTTTCTTT
- | TRBJ2-5 | - | TRBV5-4 | CASSLDREQETQYF | TGTGCCAGCAGCTTGGACAGGGAACAAGAGACCCAGTACTTC
- | TRBJ2-1 | - | TRBV6-5 | CASLDRLGGEQFF | TGTGCCAGCCTAGACAGGTTGGGAGGTGAGCAGTTCTTC
TRBD1 | TRBJ1-5 | - | TRBV19 | CASSRGQGSGNQPQHF | TGTGCCAGTAGTCGGGGACAGGGGAGTGGCAATCAGCCCCAGCATTTT
- | TRBJ1-5 | - | TRBV19 | CASTSDGDGSNQPQHF | TGTGCCAGTACCTCGGACGGGGATGGGAGCAATCAGCCCCAGCATTTT
TRBD1 | TRBJ1-4 | - | TRBV4-1 | CASSQEVSGGLGNEKLFF | TGCGCCAGCAGCCAAGAGGTGTCAGGGGGTCTCGGTAATGAAAAACTGTTTTTT
TRBD1 | TRBJ2-2 | once | TRBV7-2 | CASRQQGAGGELFF | TGTGCCAGCAGGCAACAGGGGGCCGGCGGGGAGCTGTTTTTT
- | TRBJ2-2 | - | TRBV6-4 | CASSAQGNTGELFF | TGTGCCAGCAGTGCTCAGGGTAACACCGGGGAGCTGTTTTTT
- | TRBJ2-7 | - | TRBV28 | CASQPRAGYYEQYF | TGTGCCAGCCAACCCAGGGCAGGATACTACGAGCAGTACTTC
- | TRBJ2-3 | - | TRBV9 | CASSATSFTDTQYF | TGTGCCAGCAGCGCGACTAGTTTCACAGATACGCAGTATTTT
TRBD1 | TRBJ1-2 | - | TRBV29-1 | CSAETLGQAYGYTF | TGCAGCGCCGAAACCTTGGGACAGGCCTATGGCTACACCTTC
TRBD2 | TRBJ2-7 | - | TRBV6-5 | CASIPGLATYEQYF | TGTGCCAGCATTCCGGGACTAGCAACCTACGAGCAGTACTTC